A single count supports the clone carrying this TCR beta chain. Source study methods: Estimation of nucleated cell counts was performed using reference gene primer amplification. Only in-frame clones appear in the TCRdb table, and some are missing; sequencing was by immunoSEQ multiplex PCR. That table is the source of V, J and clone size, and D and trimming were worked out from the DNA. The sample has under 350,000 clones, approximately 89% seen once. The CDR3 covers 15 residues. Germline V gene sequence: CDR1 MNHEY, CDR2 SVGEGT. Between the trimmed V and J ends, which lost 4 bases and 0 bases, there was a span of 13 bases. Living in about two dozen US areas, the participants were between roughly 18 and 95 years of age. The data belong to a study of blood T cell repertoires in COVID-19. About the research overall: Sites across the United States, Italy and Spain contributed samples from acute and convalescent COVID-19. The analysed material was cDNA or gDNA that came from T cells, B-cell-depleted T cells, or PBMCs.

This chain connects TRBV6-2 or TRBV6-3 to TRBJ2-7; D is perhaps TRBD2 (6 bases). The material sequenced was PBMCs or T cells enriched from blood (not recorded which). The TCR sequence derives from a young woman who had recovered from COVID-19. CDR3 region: CASSFASVPSYEQYF. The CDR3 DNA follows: TGTGCCAGCAGTTTCGCTAGCGTTCCCTCCTACGAGCAGTACTTC.